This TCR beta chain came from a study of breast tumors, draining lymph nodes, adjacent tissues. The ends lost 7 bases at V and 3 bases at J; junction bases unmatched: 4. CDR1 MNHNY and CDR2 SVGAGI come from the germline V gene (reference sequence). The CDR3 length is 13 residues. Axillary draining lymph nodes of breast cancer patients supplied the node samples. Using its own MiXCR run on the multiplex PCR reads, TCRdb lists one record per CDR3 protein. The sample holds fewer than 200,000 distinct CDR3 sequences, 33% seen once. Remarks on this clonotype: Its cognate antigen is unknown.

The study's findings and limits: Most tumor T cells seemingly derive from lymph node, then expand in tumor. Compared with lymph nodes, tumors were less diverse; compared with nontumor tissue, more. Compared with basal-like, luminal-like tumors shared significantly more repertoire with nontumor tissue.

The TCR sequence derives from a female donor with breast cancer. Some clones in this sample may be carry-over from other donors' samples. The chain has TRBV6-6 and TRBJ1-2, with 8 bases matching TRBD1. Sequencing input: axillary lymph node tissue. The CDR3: CASTQGADYGYTF. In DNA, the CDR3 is TGTGCCAGCACCCAGGGGGCGGACTATGGCTACACCTTC.